A single sample gave rise to the 16 T cell receptor beta chains below, sequenced in a study of blood T cell repertoires in COVID-19 (dated by TCRdb to the early 2020s). The receptor library was made with the immunoSEQ multiplex PCR assay. TCRdb mirrors the immuneACCESS table, restricted to in-frame sequences. Some clones are absent from its copies; in checked studies, under half trace to an unresolved V gene, and the reason for the others is unknown. This sample has about 160,000 clones in its table, and 84% of those were observed once. The ten biggest clones cover 13% to 15% of the sample. Material for sequencing was peripheral blood. Receptor source: a man younger than 35 with active or convalescent COVID-19.

This clone has more than one count but fewer than ten. The chain recombines TRBV5-4 with TRBJ2-3; D gene unclear. The CDR3 is 12 residues long. V lost 4 bases and J 5 bases, leaving 8 bases between the germline ends. Germline V lookup: CDR1 SGHNT, CDR2 YYREEE (reference sequence). The DNA for the CDR3 is TGTGCCAGCAGCGTGTCGGGAGATACGCAGTATTTT. Translation gives CASSVSGDTQYF.

V and J are TRBV28 and TRBJ1-2; D is perhaps TRBD1 (5 bases). Trimming cost V 2 bases and J 5 bases, with 15 bases left between them. CDR1 MDHEN and CDR2 SYDVKM come from the germline V gene. The CDR3 spans 15 residues. CDR3 protein: CASSLGVGGLYGYTF. For the CDR3, the DNA is TGTGCCAGCAGTTTAGGGGTCGGGGGGTTATATGGCTACACCTTC.

The chain couples TRBV3-1 (or the pseudogene TRBV3-2) to TRBJ1-6, with D perhaps matching TRBD1 (5 bases). V was trimmed by 2 bases and J by 9 bases, leaving 14 bases between them. The CDR3 spans 15 residues. Germline V gene data show CDR1 as LGHDT and CDR2 as YNNKEL (reference sequence). CDR3 coding DNA: TGTGCCAGCAGCCAATGGGGGGTCACGGGTTCACCCCTCCACTTT. It yields the protein CASSQWGVTGSPLHF.

This chain uses TRBV11-1 with TRBJ1-1; the match to TRBD1 covers 7 bases. The V gene's germline CDR1 is SGHAT and CDR2 FQDESV (reference sequence). This CDR3 is built from 16 residues. The junction had 12 bases not matched to a gene; V was cut back by 5 bases and J by 3 bases. The CDR3 loop is CASSQGRQGGYTEAFF. CDR3 sequence (DNA): TGTGCCAGCAGCCAGGGCCGACAGGGCGGGTACACTGAAGCTTTCTTT.

The genes are TRBV11-2 and TRBJ2-7, with a weak D call TRBD2 (6 bases). Trimming shortened V by 5 bases and J by 2 bases, and 13 bases separated the two germline ends. There are 14 residues in the CDR3. Germline lookup yields CDR1 SGHAT and CDR2 FQNNGV. CDR3 amino acids: CASSLGAGTYEQYF. As DNA, the CDR3 is TGTGCCAGCAGCCTAGGGGCGGGGACCTACGAGCAGTACTTC. Full variable domain (remainder filled in from reference TRBV11-2 and TRBJ2-7): EAGVAQSPRYKIIEKRQSVAFWCNPISGHATLYWYQQILGQGPKLLIQFQNNGVVDDSQLPKDRFSAERLKGVDSTLKIQPAKLEDSAVYLCASSLGAGTYEQYFGPGTRLTVT.

This chain connects TRBV5-6 to TRBJ2-7; the D gene is possibly TRBD1 (6 bases). This CDR3 is built from 12 residues. V lost 1 base to trimming and J lost 6 bases, with 8 bases between them. The germline gives CDR1 SGHDT, CDR2 YYEEEE. This CDR3 is CASSLSGVEQYF. For the CDR3, the DNA is TGTGCCAGCAGCTTGTCAGGGGTCGAGCAGTACTTC. Drawing the rest from reference TRBV5-6 and TRBJ2-7, the complete variable domain is DAGVTQSPTHLIKTRGQQVTLRCSPKSGHDTVSWYQQALGQGPQFIFQYYEEEERQRGNFPDRFSGHQFPNYSSELNVNALLLGDSALYLCASSLSGVEQYFGPGTRLTVT.

The chain uses TRBV5-4 and TRBJ2-1; perhaps TRBD2 as D (6 bases). This CDR3 has 13 amino acids. V was trimmed by 9 bases and J by 4 bases, leaving 14 bases between them. CDR1 is SGHNT, CDR2 YYREEE, per germline (reference sequence). The CDR3 coding sequence is TGTGCCACCCGGGACTCCCAGTACAATGAGCAGTTCTTC. The encoded protein is CATRDSQYNEQFF.

Regarding this clone: Its ends do not fully match the called genes, so a read error is possible. The rearrangement joins TRBV10-3 to TRBJ1-1; D is undetermined. The germline CDR1 and CDR2 sequences are ENHRY and SYGVKD. The CDR3 consists of 11 residues. The CDR3 DNA reads as TGTGCCATCAGTGGTAACAATGAAGCTTTCTTT. Its protein product is CAISGNNEAFF.

V usage is TRBV4-1 and J usage is TRBJ1-2, with a weak D call TRBD1 (5 bases). Per germline, CDR1 MGHRA and CDR2 YSYEKL. The CDR3 spans 15 residues. V shed 3 bases and J shed 4 bases, with 15 bases lying between them. The CDR3 is CASSQAGPGGYGYTF. The CDR3 nucleotides are TGCGCCAGCAGCCAGGCAGGACCCGGGGGCTATGGCTACACCTTC.

The chain recombines TRBV7-9 with TRBJ2-7; D uncertain. Trimming cost V 4 bases and J 4 bases, with 11 bases left between them. Germline V gene data show CDR1 as SEHNR and CDR2 as FQNEAQ (reference sequence). The CDR3 length is 13 residues. CDR3 sequence reads: CASSSLLEYEQYF. CDR3 bases: TGTGCCAGCAGCTCCCTCCTAGAGTACGAGCAGTACTTC. Drawing the rest from reference TRBV7-9 and TRBJ2-7, the complete variable domain is DTGVSQNPRHKITKRGQNVTFRCDPISEHNRLYWYRQTLGQGPEFLTYFQNEAQLEKSRLLSDRFSAERPKGSFSTLEIQRTEQGDSAMYLCASSSLLEYEQYFGPGTRLTVT.

The chain uses TRBV7-9 and TRBJ2-5; TRBD2 is a possible D gene (6 bases). Germline CDR1 and CDR2: SEHNR and FQNEAQ (reference sequence). This CDR3 is 14 amino acids long. V lost 0 bases, J lost 5 bases, and 10 bases lay in between. CDR3 DNA sequence: TGTGCCAGCAGCTTAGCGCGGGGTTGGGAGACCCAGTACTTC. Its protein is CASSLARGWETQYF.

The chain employs TRBV19 and TRBJ1-3, with TRBD1 identical over 9 bases. CDR1 and CDR2 (germline): LNHDA, SQIVND (reference sequence). Unmatched junction bases numbered 5, after V lost 5 bases and J lost 6 bases. The CDR3 is made up of 14 amino acids. This CDR3 is CASSAGTGLNTIYF. CDR3 nucleotides: TGTGCCAGTAGTGCCGGGACAGGGTTAAACACCATATATTTT.

The rearrangement uses TRBV7-2 and TRBJ1-4; D remains ambiguous. The V and J ends lost 5 bases and 0 bases respectively, with 10 bases between them. This CDR3 comprises 15 residues. From germline, CDR1 is SGHTA and CDR2 FQGNSA. In DNA, the CDR3 is TGTGCCAGCAGCCTTGTACACGCAACTAATGAAAAACTGTTTTTT. This sequence encodes CASSLVHATNEKLFF.

The gene calls are TRBV6-5 and TRBJ2-5, with a tentative D call TRBD1 (7 bases). V was shortened by 6 bases and J by 4 bases, with 12 bases between the two germline ends. Germline CDR1 is MNHEY and CDR2 is SVGAGI. This CDR3 has 13 amino acids. CDR3 region: CASRHRGGETQYF. CDR3 coding DNA: TGTGCCAGCAGGCACAGGGGAGGAGAGACCCAGTACTTC.

The chain recombines TRBV20-1 with TRBJ2-7; D is perhaps TRBD1 (5 bases). This CDR3 is built from 15 residues. V was trimmed by 3 bases and J by 1 base, leaving 16 bases between them. Germline CDR1 is DFQATT and CDR2 is SNEGSKA (reference sequence). This CDR3 is CSASRQGLRSYEQYF. CDR3 nucleotides: TGCAGTGCTAGTAGGCAGGGCCTACGATCCTACGAGCAGTACTTC.

This chain connects TRBV7-2 to TRBJ2-5; 10 positions match TRBD2. The junction had 8 bases not matched to a gene; V was cut back by 2 bases and J by 5 bases. The germline CDR1 and CDR2 sequences are SGHTA and FQGNSA. The CDR3 has 16 residues. The CDR3 nucleotides are TGTGCCAGCAGCTTATTACTAGCGGGAATGAGGGAGACCCAGTACTTC. Translated: CASSLLLAGMRETQYF.